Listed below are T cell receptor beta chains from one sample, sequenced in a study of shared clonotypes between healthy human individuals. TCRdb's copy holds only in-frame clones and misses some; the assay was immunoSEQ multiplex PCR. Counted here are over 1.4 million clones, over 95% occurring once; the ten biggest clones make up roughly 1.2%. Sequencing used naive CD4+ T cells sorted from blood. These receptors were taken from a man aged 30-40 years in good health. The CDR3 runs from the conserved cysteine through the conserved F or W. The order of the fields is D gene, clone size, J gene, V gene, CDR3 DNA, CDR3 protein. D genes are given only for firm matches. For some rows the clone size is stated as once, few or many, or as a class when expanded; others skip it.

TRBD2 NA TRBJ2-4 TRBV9 TGTGCCAGCAGCCGCCGGGGGGAGAACATTCAGTACTTC CASSRRGENIQYF
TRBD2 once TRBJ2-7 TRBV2 TGTGCCAGCGCTAGCGGGAGTAGAAACGAGCAGTACTTC CASASGSRNEQYF
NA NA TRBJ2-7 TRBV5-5 TGTGCCAGCACCAAAAACAGGGTCCCCTACGAGCAGTACTTC CASTKNRVPYEQYF
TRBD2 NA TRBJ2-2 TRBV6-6 TGTGCCAGCAGTGTACCGGGAGGGGGCACCGGGGAGCTGTTTTTT CASSVPGGGTGELFF
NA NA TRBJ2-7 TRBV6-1 TGTGCCAGCAGTGAACTCCCCAGGGGATACTCCCACGAGCAGTACTTC CASSELPRGYSHEQYF
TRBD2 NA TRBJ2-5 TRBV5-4 TGTGCCAGCAGCTCCCCCCCGAGCGGGAGGGCCAGGGAGACCCAGTACTTC CASSSPPSGRARETQYF
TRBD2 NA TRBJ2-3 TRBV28 TGTGCCAGCAGTCTAGCGGGCGATACGCAGTATTTT CASSLAGDTQYF
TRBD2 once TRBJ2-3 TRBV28 TGTGCCAGCAGTTTGACTAGCGGAGGGGCGGGTACGCAGTATTTT CASSLTSGGAGTQYF
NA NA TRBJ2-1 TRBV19 TGTGCCAGTAGTATAGATGGCTCTCCCGAGCAGTTCTTC CASSIDGSPEQFF
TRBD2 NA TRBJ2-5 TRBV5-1 TGCGCCAGCAGGAGGGGACTAGCGGGAGGGCCGGGAGAGACCCAGTACTTC CASRRGLAGGPGETQYF
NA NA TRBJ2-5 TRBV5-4 TGTGCCAGCAGCCTCCCCGGGAGCGGACAAGAGACCCAGTACTTC CASSLPGSGQETQYF
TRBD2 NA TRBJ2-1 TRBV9 TGTGCCAGCAGCGTAACTAGCGGGAGTAGCAATGAGCAGTTCTTC CASSVTSGSSNEQFF
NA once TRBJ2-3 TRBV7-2 TGTGCCAGCAGCTTAGCAGTCACAGATACGCAGTATTTT CASSLAVTDTQYF
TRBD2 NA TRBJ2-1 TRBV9 TGTGCCAGCAGGGGGCGGACTAGCGGGACCATGGATGAGCAGTTCTTC CASRGRTSGTMDEQFF
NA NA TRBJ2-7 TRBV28 TGTGCCAGCAGCCAATCCTTATACGAGCAGTACTTC CASSQSLYEQYF
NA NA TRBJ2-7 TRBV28 TGTGCCAGCAGTTTATACGATCACCGGTCCTACGAGCAGTACTTC CASSLYDHRSYEQYF
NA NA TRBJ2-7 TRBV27 TGTGCCAGCAGTATTACAGGTTCCTACGAGCAGTACTTC CASSITGSYEQYF
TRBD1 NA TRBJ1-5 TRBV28 TGTGCCAGCAGTCCCCGGACAGGGGCAGGGCAGCCCCAGCATTTT CASSPRTGAGQPQHF
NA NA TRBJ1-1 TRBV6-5 TGTGCCAGCAGACAGATCGGGACGCCCAGCACTGAAGCTTTCTTT CASRQIGTPSTEAFF
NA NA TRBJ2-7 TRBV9 TGTGCCAGCAGCGTAAGGGGAACCAACGAGCAGTACTTC CASSVRGTNEQYF
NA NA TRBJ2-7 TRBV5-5 TGTGCCAGCAGCCTACCAGGGGGGACCTACGAGCAGTACTTC CASSLPGGTYEQYF
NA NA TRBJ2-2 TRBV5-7 TGTGCCAGCGGGTTCGGGGCGGGGCCGGGTACGAACACCGGGGAGCTGTTTTTT CASGFGAGPGTNTGELFF
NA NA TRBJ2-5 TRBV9 TGTGCCAGCAGCCTGAACCCGTCGTGGGAGACCCAGTACTTC CASSLNPSWETQYF
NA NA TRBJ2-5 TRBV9 TGTGCCAGCAGCGCCCGAGTAAGTCCGTCGCGAGAGACCCAGTACTTC CASSARVSPSRETQYF
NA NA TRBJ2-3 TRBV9 TGTGCCAGCAGCACACGCCCAGGGTCAGATACGCAGTATTTT CASSTRPGSDTQYF
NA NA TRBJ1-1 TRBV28 TGTGCCAGCAGCACGACAGTGAACACTGAAGCTTTCTTT CASSTTVNTEAFF
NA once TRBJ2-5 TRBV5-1 TGCGCCAGCACCCCATTCCAAGAGACCCAGTACTTC CASTPFQETQYF
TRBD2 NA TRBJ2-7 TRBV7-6 TGTGCCAGCAGCTTAGTCGGGACTAGCGGGAGCGAGCAGTACTTC CASSLVGTSGSEQYF
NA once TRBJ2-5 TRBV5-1 TGCGCCAGCAGTACCACAGGGAGGTGGGAGACCCAGTACTTC CASSTTGRWETQYF
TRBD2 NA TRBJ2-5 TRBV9 TGTGCCAGCAGCGGAGTAGCGGGAGGGCTCGGGACCCAGTACTTC CASSGVAGGLGTQYF
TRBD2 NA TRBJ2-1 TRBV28 TGTGCCAGCAGTTCGGCCGCGGGAGGTCCTGGGTACAATGAGCAGTTCTTC CASSSAAGGPGYNEQFF
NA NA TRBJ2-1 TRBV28 TGTGCCAGCAACTCCCGCCGGCCCATGAGCGGGACAAACTACAATGAGCAGTTCTTC CASNSRRPMSGTNYNEQFF
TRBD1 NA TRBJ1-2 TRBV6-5 TGTGCCAGCTCTGGGACAGGGGCCTATGGCTACACCTTC CASSGTGAYGYTF
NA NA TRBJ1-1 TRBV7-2 TGTGCCAGCAGCGCGCGGCTGGGGAACACTGAAGCTTTCTTT CASSARLGNTEAFF
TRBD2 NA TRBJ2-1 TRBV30 TGTGCCTGGAGTGTGAACTCGGGACTACGCCACAATGAGCAGTTCTTC CAWSVNSGLRHNEQFF
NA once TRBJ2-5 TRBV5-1 TGCGCCAGCGGGGCCAGGGTACAAGAGACCCAGTACTTC CASGARVQETQYF
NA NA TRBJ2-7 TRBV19 TGTGCCAGTAGTATCGGCGGAACCTACGAGCAGTACTTC CASSIGGTYEQYF
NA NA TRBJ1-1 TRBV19 TGTGCCAGTAGTATAGCTCGGGGGAACACTGAAGCTTTCTTT CASSIARGNTEAFF
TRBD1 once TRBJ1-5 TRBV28 TGTGCCAGCAGTTCGACAGGGACGGGCTTAGCCAATCAGCCCCAGCATTTT CASSSTGTGLANQPQHF
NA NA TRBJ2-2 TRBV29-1 TGCAGCGTTGTACTAGATAGCACCGGGGAGCTGTTTTTT CSVVLDSTGELFF
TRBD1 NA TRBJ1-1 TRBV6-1 TGTGCCAGCAGTACCGGACAGGGATACACTGAAGCTTTCTTT CASSTGQGYTEAFF
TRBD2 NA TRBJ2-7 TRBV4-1 TGCGCCAGCAGTTCGAGCGGGAGGTCCTACGAGCAGTACTTC CASSSSGRSYEQYF
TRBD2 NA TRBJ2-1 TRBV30 TGTGCCTCCCTTTTTGTGGGCGGGAGGAATGAGCAGTTCTTC CASLFVGGRNEQFF
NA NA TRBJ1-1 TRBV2 TGTGCCAGCAGTGTAGACGGAGCAAACACTGAAGCTTTCTTT CASSVDGANTEAFF
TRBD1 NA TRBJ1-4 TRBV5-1 TGCGCCAGCAGCCCAGGGGGTTCGGGTACCGAAAAACTGTTTTTT CASSPGGSGTEKLFF
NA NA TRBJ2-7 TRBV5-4 TGTGCCAGCAGCTTGGCCTGGACGTCTCCGGGACCTACCTCTCTCGAGCAGTACTTC CASSLAWTSPGPTSLEQYF
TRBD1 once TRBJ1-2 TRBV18 TGTGCCAGCTCAAGTACAGGGGCCTTCTATGGCTACACCTTC CASSSTGAFYGYTF
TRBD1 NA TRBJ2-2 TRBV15 TGTGCCACCAAACAAGAACAGGGGTTCGGGGAGCTGTTTTTT CATKQEQGFGELFF
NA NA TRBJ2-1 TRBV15 TGTGCCACCAGCAGAGACCGACTGGCGGCTTACAATGAGCAGTTCTTC CATSRDRLAAYNEQFF
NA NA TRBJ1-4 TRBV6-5 TGTGCCAGCAGTTACGGGGTTCTCTCAACTAATGAAAAACTGTTTTTT CASSYGVLSTNEKLFF
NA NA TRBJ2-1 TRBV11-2 TGTGCCAGCAGCTTAGGGAGAAGGGAGCACAATGAGCAGTTCTTC CASSLGRREHNEQFF
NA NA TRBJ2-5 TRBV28 TGTGCCAGCAGTCTTCTAGCAACAAGTTATGGAGAGACCCAGTACTTC CASSLLATSYGETQYF